The 27 T cell receptor beta chains below come from one sample, sequenced in a study of shared clonotypes between healthy human individuals. Data came from immunoSEQ multiplex PCR; TCRdb stores just in-frame clones and leaves some out. The sample lists about 510,000 clones, 79% occurring once. Material for sequencing was PBMCs. Source of these receptors: a woman aged 40 to 50 in good health. Some clones in this sample may be carry-over from other donors' samples.

The chain couples TRBV25-1 to TRBJ2-2; 11 positions match TRBD1. CDR1 is MGHDK and CDR2 is SYGVNS in the germline V gene. With V trimmed by 3 bases and J by 3 bases, 6 bases remained unmatched. The CDR3 runs to 17 residues. This CDR3 is CASSDQDRGRYTGELFF. The CDR3, as DNA: TGTGCCAGCAGTGACCAGGACAGGGGGCGTTACACCGGGGAGCTGTTTTTT.

The CDR3 loop is CASSQADRGHVETQYF. CDR3 in DNA: TGCGCCAGCAGCCAAGCCGACAGGGGGCATGTGGAGACCCAGTACTTC. The chain links TRBV4-3 to TRBJ2-5, with 10 bases matching TRBD1. The CDR3 is 16 residues long. After removal of 1 base from V and 5 bases from J, the junction contained 7 bases not matched to a gene. Germline CDR1 is LGHNA and CDR2 is YSLEER.

The CDR3 is CASSLFRTSETPQDRTQYF. The DNA of the CDR3 is TGTGCCAGCAGTTTATTTCGGACTAGCGAGACCCCTCAAGATCGGACCCAGTACTTC. The rearrangement uses TRBV28 and TRBJ2-5, with 9 bases that match TRBD2. CDR1 and CDR2 (germline): MDHEN, SYDVKM. The CDR3 length is 19 residues. V was pared by 1 base and J by 7 bases, with 19 bases of the junction left unmatched.

This chain uses TRBV19 with TRBJ1-1, with D hard to call. The CDR3 totals 12 residues. The V end lost 7 bases, the J end lost 4 bases, and 10 bases lay between the germline ends. Germline loops: CDR1 LNHDA, CDR2 SQIVND (reference sequence). In nucleotides, the CDR3 is TGTGCCAGTAAATTGTCGGGCACTGAAGCTTTCTTT. It codes for CASKLSGTEAFF.

CDR3 DNA: TGTGCCAGCAGGTTCCAGGGACAGAACTACAATGAGCAGTTCTTC. It yields the protein CASRFQGQNYNEQFF. The chain links TRBV7-2 to TRBJ2-1; 7 nucleotides match TRBD1. This CDR3 is built from 15 residues. Trimming took 6 bases from V and 3 from J; bases not matched to a gene: 8. CDR1 is SGHTA and CDR2 is FQGNSA in the germline V gene.

The chain recombines TRBV28 with TRBJ1-1, with D hard to call. The germline gives CDR1 MDHEN, CDR2 SYDVKM. The CDR3 is made up of 14 amino acids. The DNA for the CDR3 is TGTGCTACCGGTGGGTGGACGGAAAACACTGAAGCTTTCTTT. Protein: CATGGWTENTEAFF.

The chain joins TRBV2 to TRBJ1-3; no clear D. The CDR3 runs to 13 residues. V lost 8 bases to trimming and J lost 3 bases, with 11 bases between them. CDR1 and CDR2 (germline): SNHLY, FYNNEI. The CDR3 coding sequence is TGTGCCAGCTCAAGGACGGTTGGAAACACCATATATTTT. It specifies CASSRTVGNTIYF.

J is TRBJ1-3 and V is TRBV7-2; 7 positions match TRBD1. CDR1 is SGHTA and CDR2 is FQGNSA in the germline V gene. This CDR3 comprises 15 residues. Germline trimming cut 5 bases from V and 0 bases from J; bases unmatched to any gene: 4. CDR3 sequence: CASSPTGVSGNTIYF. The CDR3 region has the DNA TGTGCCAGCAGCCCTACAGGGGTCTCTGGAAACACCATATATTTT.

The V and J genes are TRBV4-2 and TRBJ1-2, with 8 bases lining up with TRBD1. Germline trimming cut 2 bases from V and 7 bases from J; bases unmatched to any gene: 9. Germline CDR1 and CDR2: LGHNA and YNFKEQ. The CDR3 sequence is 15 residues long. The CDR3 protein is CASSQTQGAQGGYTF. The CDR3 nucleotides read TGTGCCAGCAGCCAAACCCAGGGGGCGCAAGGTGGCTACACCTTC.

CDR3 DNA: TGTGCCGGAGCCGGGACAGGGGGCTACGAGCAGTACTTC. This gives the protein CAGAGTGGYEQYF. The chain combines TRBV2 with TRBJ2-7; the match to TRBD1 covers 11 bases. The CDR3 is 13 residues long. Germline trimming cut 11 bases from V and 3 bases from J; bases unmatched to any gene: 6. CDR1 SNHLY and CDR2 FYNNEI come from the germline V gene.

The rearrangement links TRBV5-6 to TRBJ2-2; D is uncertain. V was cut by 3 bases and J by 4 bases, with 10 bases left in between. The CDR3 has 14 residues. CDR1 and CDR2 (germline): SGHDT, YYEEEE. CDR3 amino acids: CASSSGMSTGELFF. The CDR3, as DNA: TGTGCCAGCAGCTCTGGGATGTCCACCGGGGAGCTGTTTTTT.

J is TRBJ2-5 and V is TRBV28; 8 nucleotides match TRBD1. The V gene end was trimmed by 5 bases and the J gene end by 4 bases; junction bases not matched to a gene: 9. CDR3 length equals 15 residues. Germline lookup yields CDR1 MDHEN and CDR2 SYDVKM. CDR3 sequence (DNA): TGTGCCAGCAGTCTCCCCGGACAGGGAGGAGAGACCCAGTACTTC. It is translated as CASSLPGQGGETQYF. Together with reference TRBV28 and TRBJ2-5, the CDR3 gives the full variable domain: DVKVTQSSRYLVKRTGEKVFLECVQDMDHENMFWYRQDPGLGLRLIYFSYDVKMKEKGDIPEGYSVSREKKERFSLILESASTNQTSMYLCASSLPGQGGETQYFGPGTRLLVL.

The V call is TRBV5-1, the J call TRBJ1-1; possible D gene TRBD1, 5 bases. The CDR3 is made up of 16 amino acids. Trimming cost V 0 bases and J 0 bases, with 12 bases left between them. Germline CDR1 and CDR2: SGHRS and YFSETQ. CDR3 loop: CASSLETGIMNTEAFF. The DNA of the CDR3 is TGCGCCAGCAGCTTGGAAACAGGCATAATGAACACTGAAGCTTTCTTT.

The chain carries TRBV28 and TRBJ2-4, with D tentatively TRBD1 (6 bases). The CDR3 has 16 amino acids. Germline CDR1 reads MDHEN; CDR2 reads SYDVKM. Deletions cut 6 bases from V and 5 bases from J, with 20 bases between. The CDR3 spells CASRQRQAWAQNIQYF. CDR3 coding DNA: TGTGCCAGCAGGCAAAGACAGGCTTGGGCCCAAAACATTCAGTACTTC.

DNA for the CDR3: TGTGCCAGTAGTGCGGCCGCAGATACGCAGTATTTT. Translation gives CASSAAADTQYF. V usage is TRBV19 and J usage is TRBJ2-3; no reliable D call. Looked up from germline, CDR1 is LNHDA and CDR2 is SQIVND (reference sequence). Deletions cut 5 bases from V and 4 bases from J, with 7 bases between. This CDR3 spans 12 amino acids.

The chain joins TRBV28 to TRBJ1-1, with TRBD1 matching over 7 bases. Germline V gene data show CDR1 as MDHEN and CDR2 as SYDVKM. The CDR3 covers 14 residues. With V trimmed by 6 bases and J by 2 bases, 6 bases remained unmatched. The CDR3: CASSPWDRNTEAFF. DNA of the CDR3: TGTGCCAGCAGCCCTTGGGACAGAAACACTGAAGCTTTCTTT.

The J gene is TRBJ1-6, the V gene TRBV2, with 10 bases matching TRBD1. Trimming took 4 bases from V and 12 from J; bases not matched to a gene: 3. Germline V gene data show CDR1 as SNHLY and CDR2 as FYNNEI. The CDR3 is 13 amino acids. CDR3 DNA sequence: TGTGCCAGCAGTGGGACAGGGGGTCAACCCCTCCACTTT. Translating it yields CASSGTGGQPLHF. The full variable domain, in which reference TRBV2 and TRBJ1-6 provide the parts outside the CDR3, is EPEVTQTPSHQVTQMGQEVILRCVPISNHLYFYWYRQILGQKVEFLVSFYNNEISEKSEIFDDQFSVERPDGSNFTLKIRSTKLEDSAMYFCASSGTGGQPLHFGNGTRLTVT.

This clone was observed once. The rearrangement links TRBV7-9 to TRBJ1-1, with D unclear. The V and J ends lost 4 bases and 2 bases respectively, with 8 bases between them. Germline V gene data show CDR1 as SEHNR and CDR2 as FQNEAQ (reference sequence). The CDR3 runs 13 residues. The CDR3 reads CASSWQENTEAFF. Here the CDR3 DNA reads TGTGCCAGCAGCTGGCAAGAAAACACTGAAGCTTTCTTT.

Only a few counts were recorded for this clone. The CDR3 region is CASSQALAGADTQYF. The CDR3 region has the DNA TGTGCCAGCAGCCAAGCCCTAGCGGGAGCAGATACGCAGTATTTT. V is TRBV4-2 and J is TRBJ2-3, with 10 bases matching TRBD2. Trimming took 1 base from V and 4 from J; bases not matched to a gene: 2. The CDR3 runs 15 residues. Looked up from germline, CDR1 is LGHNA and CDR2 is YNFKEQ.

This clone occurred a few times. This specimen includes other DNA sequences encoding the same CDR3. The genes are TRBV4-2 and TRBJ2-2, with 13 bases lining up with TRBD2. This CDR3 has 17 residues. V was clipped by 1 base and J by 5 bases; unmatched bases: 4. CDR1 and CDR2 from the germline V gene are LGHNA and YNFKEQ. CDR3 sequence reads: CASSQGTSGSGTGELFF. The CDR3, as DNA: TGTGCCAGCAGCCAAGGGACTAGCGGGAGTGGGACCGGGGAGCTGTTTTTT.

The gene calls are TRBV5-5 and TRBJ2-3; the D is unclear. V dropped 0 bases and J dropped 1 base, with 15 bases sitting between them. Germline loops: CDR1 SGHKS, CDR2 YYEKEE (reference sequence). The CDR3 contains 17 residues. The CDR3 bases are TGTGCCAGCAGCTTGGGAATAGCTAACTTCGGCACAGATACGCAGTATTTT. Translation gives CASSLGIANFGTDTQYF.

The rearrangement joins TRBV11-2 to TRBJ1-5; a weak D match, TRBD1 (5 bases). The V gene's germline CDR1 is SGHAT and CDR2 FQNNGV. CDR3 length: 13 residues. With 0 bases removed from V and 6 bases from J, the gap between germline ends came to 6 bases. CDR3 amino acids: CASSLDGAQPQHF. DNA for the CDR3: TGTGCCAGCAGCTTAGATGGGGCTCAGCCCCAGCATTTT.

This chain links TRBV7-3 with TRBJ2-2, with D perhaps matching TRBD1 (6 bases). The CDR3 covers 15 residues. CDR1 is SGHTA and CDR2 is FQGTGA in the germline V gene. The V gene lost 0 bases and the J gene lost 4 bases, with 9 bases spanning the gap. The CDR3 sequence is CASSLTGTPTGELFF. The CDR3 DNA reads as TGTGCCAGCAGCTTAACTGGGACACCCACCGGGGAGCTGTTTTTT.

This chain links TRBV5-1 with TRBJ2-1, with D perhaps matching TRBD2 (5 bases). Germline V CDR1 and CDR2: SGHRS, YFSETQ. The CDR3 has 14 amino acids. V was trimmed by 8 bases and J by 10 bases, leaving 22 bases between them. In DNA, the CDR3 is TGCGCCAGTAATTTGGAGGTCGTGCATGGCGAGCAGTTCTTC. Its translation is CASNLEVVHGEQFF. The full variable domain, with the rest looked up from reference TRBV5-1 and TRBJ2-1, is KAGVTQTPRYLIKTRGQQVTLSCSPISGHRSVSWYQQTPGQGLQFLFEYFSETQRNKGNFPGRFSGRQFSNSRSEMNVSTLELGDSALYLCASNLEVVHGEQFFGPGTRLTVL.

This clone was seen once. The J gene is TRBJ2-3, the V gene TRBV18, with 9 bases lining up with TRBD2. J was trimmed by 4 bases and V by 3 bases; bases with no gene match: 8. Germline V gene sequence: CDR1 KGHSH, CDR2 LQKENI. CDR3 length equals 16 residues. CDR3 bases: TGTGCCAGCTCACCCAGCGGGAGGAGAGGGTCAGATACGCAGTATTTT. Protein: CASSPSGRRGSDTQYF.

V and J are TRBV7-2 and TRBJ2-1; D is ambiguous. Between the trimmed V and J ends, which lost 5 bases and 2 bases, there was a span of 13 bases. Germline V lookup: CDR1 SGHTA, CDR2 FQGNSA. This CDR3 is 15 amino acids long. The CDR3 coding sequence is TGTGCCAGCAGCCCGGTCCCCATGGCCTACAATGAGCAGTTCTTC. This translates into CASSPVPMAYNEQFF.

This chain links TRBV9 with TRBJ2-7; D gene unclear. Germline lookup yields CDR1 SGDLS and CDR2 YYNGEE. V lost 4 bases, J lost 0 bases, and 8 bases lay in between. This CDR3 region has 13 residues. The CDR3 loop is CASSRDVSYEQYF. CDR3 coding DNA: TGTGCCAGCAGCCGAGATGTCTCCTACGAGCAGTACTTC.